The 11 T cell receptor beta chains in this list originate from one sample, sequenced in a study of shared clonotypes between healthy human individuals. Clones were read by immunoSEQ multiplex PCR, and TCRdb kept only the in-frame ones, dropping some. This sample has roughly 500,000 clones; 75% to 85% occur once, and the top ten carry over 10%. Sequencing was carried out using PBMCs. The receptor set was obtained from a woman aged 40 to 49 in good health. Some clones in this sample may be carry-over from other donors' samples.

This chain uses TRBV5-4 with TRBJ2-3, with 13 positions matching TRBD2. With V trimmed by 4 bases and J by 4 bases, 6 bases remained unmatched. There are 16 residues in the CDR3. Germline V lookup: CDR1 SGHNT, CDR2 YYREEE (reference sequence). The CDR3 nucleotides read TGTGCCAGCAGCCTTCGACTAGCGGGAGGATCAGATACGCAGTATTTT. Amino acids: CASSLRLAGGSDTQYF.

The V gene is TRBV7-3, the J gene TRBJ2-1, with D perhaps TRBD2 (5 bases). Germline V lookup: CDR1 SGHTA, CDR2 FQGTGA. The CDR3 totals 15 residues. V lost 5 bases, J lost 5 bases, and 16 bases lay in between. The CDR3 sequence is CASSLGMNLHNEQFF. Here the CDR3 DNA reads TGTGCCAGCAGCCTCGGGATGAATCTTCACAATGAGCAGTTCTTC.

The V gene is TRBV7-2, the J gene TRBJ2-1; a possible D gene is TRBD1 (6 bases). The V gene lost 2 bases and the J gene lost 0 bases, with 14 bases spanning the gap. The CDR3 sequence is 17 residues long. The germline CDR1 and CDR2 sequences are SGHTA and FQGNSA. CDR3 nucleotides: TGTGCCAGCAGCTTAATGACAGGCAAAAGCTCCTACAATGAGCAGTTCTTC. Protein: CASSLMTGKSSYNEQFF.

On this clone itself: This specimen includes other DNA sequences encoding the same CDR3. The V call is TRBV15, the J call TRBJ2-3; D is unclear. V was shortened by 0 bases and J by 0 bases, with 7 bases between the two germline ends. Per the germline V gene, CDR1 is LNHNV and CDR2 is YYDKDF (reference sequence). CDR3 length: 15 amino acids. This chain's CDR3 is CATSRDGSSTDTQYF. Here the CDR3 DNA reads TGTGCCACCAGCAGAGATGGAAGTAGCACAGATACGCAGTATTTT.

The chain links TRBV19 to TRBJ1-1; 8 bases fit TRBD1. CDR1 LNHDA and CDR2 SQIVND come from the germline V gene (reference sequence). The V and J ends lost 3 bases and 5 bases, in that order; junction bases with no gene match: 11. The CDR3 loop spans 16 amino acids. CDR3 amino acids: CASSILPDRGGTEAFF. The CDR3 DNA is TGTGCCAGTAGTATTCTGCCCGACAGGGGAGGTACTGAAGCTTTCTTT.

The chain is built from TRBV11-2 and TRBJ1-2, with D unclear. V was trimmed by 0 bases and J by 4 bases, leaving 12 bases between them. Germline CDR1 SGHAT, CDR2 FQNNGV. The CDR3 is made up of 15 amino acids. As DNA, the CDR3 is TGTGCCAGCAGCTTAGATCCACTGGGAATCTATGGCTACACCTTC. Translation: CASSLDPLGIYGYTF.

The chain couples TRBV2 to TRBJ1-4, with 8 bases matching TRBD1. V dropped 4 bases and J dropped 3; count of bases not matched to a gene: 4. This CDR3 has 15 residues. Germline V gene lookup returns CDR1 SNHLY and CDR2 FYNNEI. The CDR3 region has the DNA TGTGCCAGCAGTGCGACACAGGGGGCTAATGAAAAACTGTTTTTT. Protein: CASSATQGANEKLFF.

V gene TRBV5-1 combines with J gene TRBJ2-5; 11 bases line up with TRBD2. Germline trimming cut 6 bases from V and 4 bases from J; bases unmatched to any gene: 8. The germline V gene has CDR1 SGHRS and CDR2 YFSETQ. The length of the CDR3 is 15 residues. Here the CDR3 DNA reads TGCGCCAGCACAGTAGCGGGAGGGTCTGGAGAGACCCAGTACTTC. Translated, it gives CASTVAGGSGETQYF.

V gene TRBV11-1 combines with J gene TRBJ2-7, with 9 bases that match TRBD2. Germline lookup yields CDR1 SGHAT and CDR2 FQDESV (reference sequence). This CDR3 has 16 amino acids. V shed 4 bases and J 3 bases; nucleotides not matched to a gene: 10. CDR3 sequence: CASSWSASGKIYEQYF. The CDR3 coding sequence is TGTGCCAGCAGCTGGAGCGCTAGCGGGAAAATCTACGAGCAGTACTTC. Full variable domain (rest looked up from reference TRBV11-1 and TRBJ2-7): EAEVAQSPRYKITEKSQAVAFWCDPISGHATLYWYRQILGQGPELLVQFQDESVVDDSQLPKDRFSAERLKGVDSTLKIQPAELGDSAMYLCASSWSASGKIYEQYFGPGTRLTVT.

The V gene is TRBV4-1, the J gene TRBJ2-1; D gene uncertain. This CDR3 contains 12 residues. The germline gives CDR1 MGHRA, CDR2 YSYEKL. Deletions cut 3 bases from V and 4 bases from J, with 4 bases between. The CDR3 DNA is TGCGCCAGCAGCCACATTTACAATGAGCAGTTCTTC. This translates into CASSHIYNEQFF.

The V gene is TRBV6-1, the J gene TRBJ1-1; 8 nucleotides line up with TRBD1. CDR1 is MNHNS and CDR2 is SASEGT in the germline V gene. The CDR3 loop spans 14 amino acids. V lost 3 bases, J lost 4 bases, and 4 bases stayed unmatched. Here the CDR3 reads CASSETGVSTEAFF. The CDR3 nucleotides read TGTGCCAGCAGTGAGACAGGGGTTAGCACTGAAGCTTTCTTT.